This TCR beta chain was identified in a study of T cell repertoires in cytomegalovirus infection. Study overall: In the study, CMV epitopes included recently identified HLA-C-restricted and well-studied HLA-B-restricted ones. Both CMV infection and a matching HLA type were indicated by public TCR beta signatures.

TCRdb re-called the reads through MiXCR, storing one row per CDR3 protein. The table records 450,000 to 600,000 distinct CDR3 sequences, roughly 43% of them present only once. Trimming stripped 2 bases from V and 8 bases from J, with 12 bases between. Germline CDR1 SGHVS, CDR2 FNYEAQ. The CDR3 has 14 amino acids. On this clonotype itself: As yet, its antigen is unknown.

The chain recombines TRBV7-6 with TRBJ1-4, with D possibly matching TRBD1 (5 bases). Sequenced material: cultured PBMCs, taken from culture after CMV antigen stimulation. This clonotype originated in a human donor in good health (CMV status not recorded). Some clones in this sample may be carry-over from other donors' samples. The CDR3 DNA reads TGTGCCAGCAGCTTAATGGGGCCCCGGGAAAAACTGTTTTTT. Translated: CASSLMGPREKLFF.